The sequence of this T cell receptor beta chain was determined in a study of T cells in localized non-small cell lung cancer. The study's findings and limits: The appearance of a median approximately 60 of the top 100 tumor clones was seen in adjacent lung. Clonality of T cells reached its maximum in uninvolved adjacent lung, surpassing tumor. Heterogeneity remains possible because sequencing was limited to only one tumor region. Higher blood T cell density went with longer overall survival.

Some clones are missing from TCRdb's copy, which holds only in-frame ones; the method was immunoSEQ multiplex PCR. The repertoire has roughly 25,000 clones, approximately 83% of them found once; the top ten carry roughly 6.2%. Comment on this clone: Its specificity is unknown.

The sequencing here drew on peripheral blood, taken before any cancer treatment. The TCR comes from a male donor aged 60 or older with stage II squamous cell lung carcinoma.

The CDR3 sequence: CASSPPGLAGGRYEQYF. DNA for the CDR3: TGTGCCAGCAGTCCCCCGGGACTAGCGGGAGGGCGTTACGAGCAGTACTTC. The V gene is TRBV28, the J gene TRBJ2-7; 16 nucleotides match TRBD2. V lost 5 bases, J lost 4 bases, and 8 bases stayed unmatched. Per the germline V gene, CDR1 is MDHEN and CDR2 is SYDVKM. The CDR3 loop spans 17 amino acids.